This T cell receptor beta chain was captured by sequencing in a study of CXCR3-negative and CXCR3-positive naive CD8 T cells. Study results and limitations: Researchers report that CXCR3-positive naive cells carry more hydrophobic TRB CDR3s than CXCR3-negative naive cells.

Naive cells were sorted as CD45RO-, CCR7+, CD27+ and CD95-. Preparation of TRB cDNA libraries relied on 5' RACE carrying UMI labels. TCRdb re-called the 5' RACE reads and gives one entry per CDR3 protein, without DNA. In all, the sample yields 60,000 to 70,000 distinct CDR3 sequences. Germline lookup yields CDR1 MDHEN and CDR2 SYDVKM. The CDR3 spans 14 residues. Comments on this clonotype: Antigen: not known.

Sequenced: naive CXCR3+ CD8+ T cells from blood. Subset of the sample: CD45RO-CCR7+CD27+CD95- naive CD8+ T cells expressing CXCR3 (TNR3+). The TCR comes from a human donor in good health. Some clones in this sample may be carry-over from other donors' samples. The chain combines TRBV28 with TRBJ2-3; TCRdb picks TRBD2, but there is no DNA to check that call. CDR3 sequence: CASNLADNTDTQYF. Combining the CDR3 with reference TRBV28 and TRBJ2-3 gives the whole variable domain DVKVTQSSRYLVKRTGEKVFLECVQDMDHENMFWYRQDPGLGLRLIYFSYDVKMKEKGDIPEGYSVSREKKERFSLILESASTNQTSMYLCASNLADNTDTQYFGPGTRLTVL.